The following is a T cell receptor (beta chain) sequence with its context. This sample was included in a study of control samples from healthy donors and cancer patients. Germline CDR1 is LNHDA and CDR2 is SQIVND (reference sequence). This CDR3 region has 16 residues. Trimming cost V 5 bases and J 5 bases, with 16 bases left between them. Profiling relied on immunoSEQ multiplex PCR, and the TCRdb table lists in-frame clones only, not all of them. The sample lists 95,000 to 150,000 clones; over 75% were seen once. The V call is TRBV19, the J call TRBJ1-6; unclear D gene. The sequencing input was blood. The sequence was collected from a man aged 55 to 69 in good health. DNA of the CDR3: TGTGCCAGTAGTTCCCCGCCGGGGTTGGATAATTCACCCCTCCACTTT. Its translation: CASSSPPGLDNSPLHF.